This TCR beta chain is from a study of blood T cell repertoires in COVID-19 (TCRdb year 2020). About the full investigation: Collaborator samples came from the United States, Italy and Spain and covered acute and convalescent phases of COVID-19. The samples were drawn from the first 160 participants of the ongoing ImmuneRACE study and from roughly 1,300 subjects provided by 6 global collaborators. Nearly every sample came with metadata listing a de-identified subject ID, COVID-19 status, age in years and sex. Where HLA class I and class II types were available, the types were taken from metadata supplied by the sample provider, not from assay-based typing. The dataset comprised deeply sampled blood TCRbeta repertoires from subjects exposed to, actively infected with, or recovered from COVID-19. The repertoires were released in a freely available public database meant as a resource for research on the immune response to SARS-CoV-2. The prospective study material was composed of cDNA or gDNA derived from T cells, B-cell-depleted T cells, or PBMCs. Results the study describes overall, beyond this receptor: Clinical and demographic metadata were provided uncurated, with the amount varying by source and participant.

Including the terminal cysteine and phenylalanine, the CDR3 comprises 17 residues. Of the read, only the CDR3 DNA is kept; its 51 bases are in frame from base 1. CDR1 and CDR2 (MNHNS, SASEGT) derive from the germline V gene. V trim: 2 bases; J trim: 5 bases; unmatched bases: 13. Each collaborating institution followed its own protocols to collect whole blood in K2EDTA tubes. For TCRbeta analysis, collaborators shipped samples in one of three forms: frozen whole blood, isolated PBMCs, or DNA extracted from either of those sample types. TCRbeta CDR3 regions were amplified from genomic DNA by means of the immunoSEQ Assay, a bias-controlled multiplex PCR. In the authors' own workflow: Nucleated cell counts per sample were estimated from amplification of reference gene primers within the assay. To quantify the absolute abundance of each unique TCRbeta CDR3 rearrangement, sequence reads were collapsed and filtered. For each sample, productive Simpson clonality was calculated by taking the square root of Simpson's diversity index across productive rearrangements. The table comes from immuneACCESS by way of TCRdb, which keeps in-frame sequences with V and J called. Part of the clones is missing from these tables; in studies checked, under half for an unresolved V gene and the rest for unknown reasons. V and J calls and clone size follow that table, whereas D and trimming were derived from the DNA. This sample comprises about 480,000 clones, about 89% of them detected only once. The ten largest clonotypes hold 4.3% of the sample.

A remark on this clone: This receptor's antigen is unknown. Base qualities were left out, and no much larger clone turns up one base away.

Sequenced material: peripheral blood. This TCR came from a woman under 40 with acute or convalescent COVID-19. This sequence uses TRBV6-1 and TRBJ2-7; TRBD1 aligns with 9 central bases. The DNA reads as follows: TGTGCCAGCAGTGAAACCTTATCCGGGACAGGGAGACACGAGCAGTACTTC. It translates as CASSETLSGTGRHEQYF.